This is a list of T cell receptor beta chains from one sample in a study of cytomegalovirus exposure and HLA in healthy donors. Only in-frame clones appear in the TCRdb table, and some are missing; sequencing was by immunoSEQ multiplex PCR. The sample lists some 120,000 clones, about 74% occurring once. The sample consisted of PBMCs. These receptors all come from a woman in her forties or fifties in good health and CMV-seropositive. Each CDR3 is given with its conserved first and last residue. Fields, in order: clone size, D gene, J gene, V gene, CDR3 protein, CDR3 DNA. A D gene is named only where the DNA matches it firmly. Size is omitted from some rows. Given values are once, few, many or a class for expanded clones.

size: -; D: -; J: TRBJ2-3; V: TRBV25-1; CDR3: CASLEDSTDTQYF; DNA: TGTGCCAGCTTGGAGGACAGTACAGATACGCAGTATTTT
size: -; D: TRBD1; J: TRBJ2-7; V: TRBV6-5; CDR3: CASSGTGVRSYEQYF; DNA: TGTGCCAGCAGTGGTACAGGGGTCCGGTCCTACGAGCAGTACTTC
size: -; D: TRBD2; J: TRBJ2-1; V: TRBV6-1; CDR3: CASSMTSGGNNEQFF; DNA: TGTGCCAGCAGTATGACTAGCGGGGGGAACAATGAGCAGTTCTTC
size: -; D: -; J: TRBJ1-6; V: TRBV7-6; CDR3: CASSLDAGVISSPLHF; DNA: TGTGCCAGCAGCCTAGACGCAGGGGTCATAAGTTCACCCCTCCACTTT
size: -; D: TRBD2; J: TRBJ2-3; V: TRBV6-1; CDR3: CASSESGGADTQYF; DNA: TGTGCCAGCAGTGAAAGCGGGGGGGCAGATACGCAGTATTTT
size: -; D: TRBD1; J: TRBJ2-5; V: TRBV5-8; CDR3: CASSTGKVAQETQYF; DNA: TGTGCCAGCTCGACAGGGAAGGTCGCCCAAGAGACCCAGTACTTC
size: -; D: TRBD2; J: TRBJ2-2; V: TRBV23-1; CDR3: CASSNPWTLGRPNTGELFF; DNA: TGCGCCAGCAGTAACCCCTGGACTCTCGGGAGGCCCAACACCGGGGAGCTGTTTTTT
size: few; D: TRBD2; J: TRBJ2-7; V: TRBV4-2; CDR3: CASSQDQGTSGRLPYEQYF; DNA: TGTGCCAGCAGCCAAGATCAGGGGACTAGCGGGAGGCTCCCTTACGAGCAGTACTTC
size: -; D: TRBD2; J: TRBJ2-5; V: TRBV29-1; CDR3: CSLGGGAAETQYF; DNA: TGCAGCCTGGGCGGGGGGGCTGCAGAGACCCAGTACTTC
size: -; D: TRBD2; J: TRBJ2-3; V: TRBV19; CDR3: CASSDMAQPGLEGDTQYF; DNA: TGTGCCAGTAGTGATATGGCGCAGCCGGGACTAGAGGGAGATACGCAGTATTTT
size: once; D: -; J: TRBJ1-5; V: TRBV6-1; CDR3: CASSGAGAVNSNQPQHF; DNA: TGTGCCAGCAGTGGAGCTGGGGCAGTTAATAGCAATCAGCCCCAGCATTTT
size: once; D: -; J: TRBJ2-7; V: TRBV19; CDR3: CASSPPGRGSYEQYF; DNA: TGTGCCAGTAGTCCCCCCGGGCGGGGTAGCTACGAGCAGTACTTC
size: -; D: TRBD1; J: TRBJ2-5; V: TRBV10-2; CDR3: CASSDPGQGGTQYF; DNA: TGCGCCAGCAGTGATCCGGGACAGGGGGGGACCCAGTACTTC
size: -; D: -; J: TRBJ2-3; V: TRBV2; CDR3: CASSGYRTDTQYF; DNA: TGTGCCAGCAGTGGGTACAGGACGGATACGCAGTATTTT
size: -; D: TRBD2; J: TRBJ2-3; V: TRBV11-2; CDR3: CASSLRLAGGTDTQYF; DNA: TGTGCCAGCAGCTTAAGACTAGCGGGGGGCACAGATACGCAGTATTTT
size: -; D: TRBD2; J: TRBJ2-7; V: TRBV27; CDR3: CASSLLSGGAKIYEQYF; DNA: TGTGCCAGCAGTTTATTAAGCGGGGGGGCCAAAATCTACGAGCAGTACTTC
size: few; D: -; J: TRBJ1-2; V: TRBV7-9; CDR3: CASSLAGAEITNYGYPF; DNA: TGTGCCAGCAGCTTAGCAGGGGCGGAGATAACCAACTATGGCTACCCCTTC
size: once; D: -; J: TRBJ2-1; V: TRBV7-9; CDR3: CASSPARDYLGHEQFF; DNA: TGTGCCAGCAGCCCAGCCCGGGATTATTTAGGTCATGAGCAGTTCTTC
size: -; D: -; J: TRBJ1-5; V: TRBV6-1; CDR3: CASSDGGRNQPQHF; DNA: TGTGCCAGCAGTGATGGAGGACGCAATCAGCCCCAGCATTTT
size: -; D: TRBD1; J: TRBJ1-2; V: TRBV5-1; CDR3: CASSLGGTDYGYTF; DNA: TGCGCCAGCAGCTTGGGTGGGACAGACTATGGCTACACCTTC
size: once; D: -; J: TRBJ2-3; V: TRBV9; CDR3: CASSALQGDTQYF; DNA: TGTGCCAGCAGCGCGCTACAGGGAGATACGCAGTATTTT
size: -; D: TRBD1; J: TRBJ2-6; V: TRBV19; CDR3: CASNPQGVPSSGANVLTF; DNA: TGTGCCAGTAACCCTCAGGGGGTCCCAAGCTCTGGGGCCAACGTCCTGACTTTC
size: -; D: -; J: TRBJ2-5; V: TRBV6-1; CDR3: CASSALRLQETQYF; DNA: TGTGCCAGCAGCGCCCTTCGGTTGCAAGAGACCCAGTACTTC
size: once; D: -; J: TRBJ2-5; V: TRBV5-4; CDR3: CASRQGIGTQYF; DNA: TGTGCCAGCAGACAGGGAATCGGGACCCAGTACTTC
size: few; D: -; J: TRBJ2-7; V: TRBV10-2; CDR3: CASIWRGEQYF; DNA: TGCGCCAGCATCTGGAGGGGCGAGCAGTACTTC
size: few; D: -; J: TRBJ1-4; V: TRBV5-1; CDR3: CASSKENEKLFF; DNA: TGCGCCAGCAGCAAGGAGAATGAAAAACTGTTTTTT
size: -; D: TRBD1; J: TRBJ1-1; V: TRBV5-1; CDR3: CASSLGGTGNTEAFF; DNA: TGCGCCAGCAGCTTGGGTGGGACAGGGAACACTGAAGCTTTCTTT
size: few; D: -; J: TRBJ2-6; V: TRBV15; CDR3: CATRRDSPSGANVLTF; DNA: TGTGCCACCAGGAGAGATTCCCCATCTGGGGCCAACGTCCTGACTTTC
size: -; D: TRBD2; J: TRBJ2-1; V: TRBV4-2; CDR3: CASSSPSGGSHNEQFF; DNA: TGTGCCAGCAGCTCCCCTAGCGGGGGGTCCCACAATGAGCAGTTCTTC
size: -; D: -; J: TRBJ2-5; V: TRBV5-4; CDR3: CASSEGVGGRQETQYF; DNA: TGTGCCAGCAGCGAAGGGGTGGGGGGGCGACAAGAGACCCAGTACTTC
size: -; D: TRBD1; J: TRBJ1-1; V: TRBV19; CDR3: CASGTGGAVTEAFF; DNA: TGTGCCAGTGGAACAGGGGGCGCGGTTACTGAAGCTTTCTTT
size: once; D: TRBD1; J: TRBJ1-5; V: TRBV6-5; CDR3: CASSPTGLSNQPQHF; DNA: TGTGCCAGCAGCCCGACAGGGCTCAGCAATCAGCCCCAGCATTTT
size: -; D: -; J: TRBJ2-5; V: TRBV5-6; CDR3: CASSPRGQETQYF; DNA: TGTGCCAGCAGCCCCCGAGGGCAAGAGACCCAGTACTTC
size: -; D: -; J: TRBJ2-4; V: TRBV7-2; CDR3: CASSRGNIQYF; DNA: TGTGCCAGCAGTAGGGGAAACATTCAGTACTTC
size: -; D: -; J: TRBJ1-1; V: TRBV5-1; CDR3: CASSDNPGTWAEAFF; DNA: TGCGCCAGCAGCGATAATCCAGGCACTTGGGCTGAAGCTTTCTTT
size: -; D: -; J: TRBJ1-2; V: TRBV4-2; CDR3: CASSQDNTRIYGYTF; DNA: TGTGCCAGCAGCCAAGATAATACCAGAATTTATGGCTACACCTTC
size: -; D: TRBD2; J: TRBJ2-1; V: TRBV4-3; CDR3: CASSQGLANGNEQFF; DNA: TGCGCCAGCAGCCAGGGACTAGCGAACGGGAATGAGCAGTTCTTC
size: few; D: -; J: TRBJ2-7; V: TRBV2; CDR3: CASRKGLTSRQYF; DNA: TGTGCCAGCAGAAAGGGACTTACCTCCCGGCAGTACTTC
size: once; D: TRBD1; J: TRBJ2-7; V: TRBV6-1; CDR3: CASSEFGGQVTYEQYF; DNA: TGTGCCAGCAGTGAATTCGGGGGACAGGTTACCTACGAGCAGTACTTC
size: -; D: -; J: TRBJ2-7; V: TRBV30; CDR3: CAWKQGTYEQYF; DNA: TGTGCCTGGAAGCAGGGGACCTACGAGCAGTACTTC
size: -; D: TRBD1; J: TRBJ1-1; V: TRBV7-8; CDR3: CASSLRQGALVTEAFF; DNA: TGTGCCAGCAGCTTAAGGCAGGGGGCACTCGTAACTGAAGCTTTCTTT
size: -; D: -; J: TRBJ2-2; V: TRBV9; CDR3: CASSVRGYTGELFF; DNA: TGTGCCAGCAGCGTCCGGGGATATACCGGGGAGCTGTTTTTT
size: -; D: -; J: TRBJ2-2; V: TRBV2; CDR3: CASKVLGGNTGELFF; DNA: TGTGCCAGCAAAGTCTTAGGGGGTAACACCGGGGAGCTGTTTTTT
size: -; D: TRBD1; J: TRBJ1-4; V: TRBV5-6; CDR3: CASSRTGQGDEKLFF; DNA: TGTGCCAGCAGCCGCACTGGACAGGGTGACGAAAAACTGTTTTTT
size: -; D: TRBD1; J: TRBJ2-4; V: TRBV25-1; CDR3: CASSDGDRGAKNIQYF; DNA: TGTGCCAGCAGTGATGGAGACAGGGGAGCCAAAAACATTCAGTACTTC
size: -; D: TRBD2; J: TRBJ2-1; V: TRBV5-4; CDR3: CASSSHSGGKVNEQFF; DNA: TGTGCCAGCAGCTCCCATAGCGGGGGAAAGGTGAATGAGCAGTTCTTC
size: -; D: TRBD2; J: TRBJ2-2; V: TRBV7-8; CDR3: CASSFLTSGGNTGELFF; DNA: TGTGCCAGCAGCTTTCTTACTAGCGGGGGGAATACCGGGGAGCTGTTTTTT
size: -; D: -; J: TRBJ1-3; V: TRBV5-4; CDR3: CASSLDAGRSGNTIYF; DNA: TGTGCCAGCAGCCTGGACGCAGGGCGATCTGGAAACACCATATATTTT
size: -; D: TRBD1; J: TRBJ2-2; V: TRBV6-5; CDR3: CASRRGQTNTGELFF; DNA: TGTGCCAGCAGAAGGGGACAGACAAACACCGGGGAGCTGTTTTTT
size: -; D: TRBD1; J: TRBJ1-1; V: TRBV5-4; CDR3: CASSLDLQGDTEAFF; DNA: TGTGCCAGCAGCTTGGACTTACAGGGGGACACTGAAGCTTTCTTT
size: -; D: TRBD2; J: TRBJ2-7; V: TRBV5-6; CDR3: CASSLAREGTYEQYF; DNA: TGTGCCAGCAGCTTGGCCCGGGAGGGGACCTACGAGCAGTACTTC
size: -; D: -; J: TRBJ1-2; V: TRBV30; CDR3: CAWRGGNGYTF; DNA: TGTGCCTGGAGGGGAGGGAATGGCTACACCTTC
size: few; D: -; J: TRBJ1-2; V: TRBV4-3; CDR3: CASSQDLKSPSNYGYTF; DNA: TGCGCCAGCAGCCAAGATCTAAAAAGCCCTTCTAACTATGGCTACACCTTC
size: -; D: -; J: TRBJ1-5; V: TRBV25-1; CDR3: CASSERSYNQPQHF; DNA: TGTGCCAGCAGTGAGAGGTCTTACAATCAGCCCCAGCATTTT
size: -; D: TRBD1; J: TRBJ2-3; V: TRBV6-1; CDR3: CASRLTGVTDTQYF; DNA: TGTGCCAGCAGGCTCACAGGGGTCACAGATACGCAGTATTTT
size: -; D: -; J: TRBJ2-1; V: TRBV30; CDR3: CAWTTSSYNEQFF; DNA: TGTGCCTGGACCACGAGCTCCTACAATGAGCAGTTCTTC